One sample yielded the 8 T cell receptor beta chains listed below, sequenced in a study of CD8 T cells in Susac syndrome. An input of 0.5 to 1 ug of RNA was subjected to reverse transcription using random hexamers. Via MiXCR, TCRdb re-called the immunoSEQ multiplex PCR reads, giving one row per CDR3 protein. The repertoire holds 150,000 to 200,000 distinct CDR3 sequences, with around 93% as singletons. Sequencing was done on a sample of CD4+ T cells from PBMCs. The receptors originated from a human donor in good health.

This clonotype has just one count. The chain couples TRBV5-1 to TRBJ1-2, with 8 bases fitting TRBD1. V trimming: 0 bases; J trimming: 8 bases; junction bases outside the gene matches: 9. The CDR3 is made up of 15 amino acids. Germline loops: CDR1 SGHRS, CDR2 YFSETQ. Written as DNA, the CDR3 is TGCGCCAGCAGCTTGGATGGAGGACAGGGTAGAGGCTACACCTTC. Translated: CASSLDGGQGRGYTF.

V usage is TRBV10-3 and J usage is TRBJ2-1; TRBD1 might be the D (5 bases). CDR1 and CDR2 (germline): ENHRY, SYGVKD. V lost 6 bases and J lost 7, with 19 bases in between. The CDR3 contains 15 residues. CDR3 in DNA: TGTGCCATCAGAGGAATGGCAGGGAATAATAATGAGCAGTTCTTC. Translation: CAIRGMAGNNNEQFF.

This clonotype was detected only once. The CDR3 here is CASSLGGGSYGYTF. The CDR3 region has the DNA TGTGCCAGCAGCTTGGGAGGGGGCTCCTATGGCTACACCTTC. This chain uses TRBV5-4 with TRBJ1-2; 7 bases map to TRBD1. CDR3 length equals 14 residues. Germline loops: CDR1 SGHNT, CDR2 YYREEE (reference sequence). Losses at the gene ends were 0 bases for V and 4 bases for J; bases not matched to a gene: 3.

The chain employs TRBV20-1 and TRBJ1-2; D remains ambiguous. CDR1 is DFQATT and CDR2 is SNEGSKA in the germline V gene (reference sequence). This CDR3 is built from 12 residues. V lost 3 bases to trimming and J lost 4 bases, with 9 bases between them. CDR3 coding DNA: TGCAGTGCTAGTAGACTCCCCTATGGCTACACCTTC. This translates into CSASRLPYGYTF.

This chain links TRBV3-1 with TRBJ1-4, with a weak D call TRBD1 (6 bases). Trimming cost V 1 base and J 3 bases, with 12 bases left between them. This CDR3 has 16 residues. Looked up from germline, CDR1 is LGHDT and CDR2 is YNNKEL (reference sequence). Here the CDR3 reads CASSQAPGAANEKLFF. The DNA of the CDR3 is TGTGCCAGCAGCCAAGCTCCAGGGGCGGCTAATGAAAAACTGTTTTTT.

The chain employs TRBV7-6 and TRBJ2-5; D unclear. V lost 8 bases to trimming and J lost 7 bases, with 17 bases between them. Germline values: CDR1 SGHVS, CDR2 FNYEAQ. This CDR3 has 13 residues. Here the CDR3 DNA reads TGTGCCAGCGGCGGATTTAGTATGGGGACCCAGTACTTC. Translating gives CASGGFSMGTQYF.

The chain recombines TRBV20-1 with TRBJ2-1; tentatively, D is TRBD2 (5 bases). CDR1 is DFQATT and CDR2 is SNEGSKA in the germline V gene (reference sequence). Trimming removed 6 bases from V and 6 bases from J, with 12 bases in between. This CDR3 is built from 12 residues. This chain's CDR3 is CSAEDRGNEQFF. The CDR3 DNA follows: TGCAGTGCCGAGGACCGGGGCAATGAGCAGTTCTTC.

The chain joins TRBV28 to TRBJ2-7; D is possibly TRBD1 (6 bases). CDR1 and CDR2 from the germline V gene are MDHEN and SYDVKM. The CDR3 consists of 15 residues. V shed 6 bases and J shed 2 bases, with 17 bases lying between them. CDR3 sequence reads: CASRTNQQGTYEQYF. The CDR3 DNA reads TGTGCCAGCAGGACCAACCAACAGGGAACCTACGAGCAGTACTTC.